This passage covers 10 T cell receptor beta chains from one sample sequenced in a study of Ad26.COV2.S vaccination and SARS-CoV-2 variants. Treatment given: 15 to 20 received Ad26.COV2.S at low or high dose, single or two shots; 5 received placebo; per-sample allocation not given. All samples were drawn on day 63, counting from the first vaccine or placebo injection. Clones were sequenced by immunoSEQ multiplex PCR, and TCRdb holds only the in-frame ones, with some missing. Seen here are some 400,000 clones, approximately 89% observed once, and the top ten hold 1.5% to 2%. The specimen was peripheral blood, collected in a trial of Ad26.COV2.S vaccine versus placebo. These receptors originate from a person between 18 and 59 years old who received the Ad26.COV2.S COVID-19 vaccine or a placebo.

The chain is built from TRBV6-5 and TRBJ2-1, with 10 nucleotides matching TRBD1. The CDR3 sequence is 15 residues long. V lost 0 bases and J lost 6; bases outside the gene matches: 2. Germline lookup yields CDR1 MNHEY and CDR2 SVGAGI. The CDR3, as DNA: TGTGCCAGCAGTTACTCGCGGACAGGGGGCAATGAGCAGTTCTTC. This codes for CASSYSRTGGNEQFF.

Here the CDR3 DNA reads TGTGCCAGCAGTGAATCCGGCGTTGGGGGGTCCTACGAGCAGTACTTC. Its translation is CASSESGVGGSYEQYF. The V gene is TRBV25-1, the J gene TRBJ2-7, with D perhaps matching TRBD2 (6 bases). CDR1 and CDR2 from the germline V gene are MGHDK and SYGVNS. The CDR3 sequence is 16 residues long. Trimming left V 1 base short and J 1 base short, with 14 bases between.

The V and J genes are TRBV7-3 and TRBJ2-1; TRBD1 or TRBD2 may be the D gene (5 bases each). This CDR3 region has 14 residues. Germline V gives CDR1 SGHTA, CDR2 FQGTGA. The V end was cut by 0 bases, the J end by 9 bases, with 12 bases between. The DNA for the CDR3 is TGTGCCAGCAGCTTAACGGCTAGTGGGGGTGAGCAGTTCTTC. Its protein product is CASSLTASGGEQFF.

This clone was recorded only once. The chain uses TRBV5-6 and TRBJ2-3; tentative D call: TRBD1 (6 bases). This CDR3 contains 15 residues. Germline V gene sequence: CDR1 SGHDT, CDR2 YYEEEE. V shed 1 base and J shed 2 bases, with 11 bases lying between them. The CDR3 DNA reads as TGTGCCAGCAGCTTGCTACAGGGCTCCACAGATACGCAGTATTTT. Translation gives CASSLLQGSTDTQYF.

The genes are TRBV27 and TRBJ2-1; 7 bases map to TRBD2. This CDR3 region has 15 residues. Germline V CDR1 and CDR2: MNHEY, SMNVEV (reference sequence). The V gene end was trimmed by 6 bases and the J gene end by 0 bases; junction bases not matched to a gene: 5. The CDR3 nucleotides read TGTGCCAGCAGCGCCGGGACTACCTCCTACAATGAGCAGTTCTTC. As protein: CASSAGTTSYNEQFF.

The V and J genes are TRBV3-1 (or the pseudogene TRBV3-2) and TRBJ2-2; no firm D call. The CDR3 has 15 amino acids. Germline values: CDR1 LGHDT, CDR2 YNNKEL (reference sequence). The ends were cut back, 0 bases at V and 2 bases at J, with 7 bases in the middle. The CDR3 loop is CASSQDLSNTGELFF. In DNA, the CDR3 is TGTGCCAGCAGCCAAGATCTAAGTAACACCGGGGAGCTGTTTTTT.

The CDR3 DNA follows: TGTGCCATCAGTGAGTCAGGACGGCAGCCACCCCTCCACTTT. Translating it yields CAISESGRQPPLHF. V gene TRBV10-3 combines with J gene TRBJ1-6; D is uncertain. The CDR3 is 14 amino acids. Germline V gene data show CDR1 as ENHRY and CDR2 as SYGVKD. V lost 0 bases to trimming and J lost 11 bases, with 11 bases between them.

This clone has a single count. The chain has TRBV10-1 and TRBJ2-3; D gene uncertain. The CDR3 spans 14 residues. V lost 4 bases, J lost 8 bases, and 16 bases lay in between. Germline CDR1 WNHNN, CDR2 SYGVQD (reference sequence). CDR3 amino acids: CASSVGRTPGTQYF. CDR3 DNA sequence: TGCGCCAGCAGTGTCGGGCGAACCCCCGGTACGCAGTATTTT.

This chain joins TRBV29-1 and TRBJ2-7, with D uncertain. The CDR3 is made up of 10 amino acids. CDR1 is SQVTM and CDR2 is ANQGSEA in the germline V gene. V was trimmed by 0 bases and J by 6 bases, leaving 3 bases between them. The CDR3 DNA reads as TGCAGCGTTGAAGATCTCGAGCAGTACTTC. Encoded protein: CSVEDLEQYF.

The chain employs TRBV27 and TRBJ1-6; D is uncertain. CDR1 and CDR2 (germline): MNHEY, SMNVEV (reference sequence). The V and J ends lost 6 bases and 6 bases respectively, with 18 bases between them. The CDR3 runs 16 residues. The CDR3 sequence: CASRPRRVISNSPLHF. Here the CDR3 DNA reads TGTGCCAGCAGGCCTAGAAGGGTCATATCTAATTCACCCCTCCACTTT.